This T cell receptor (beta chain) was observed in a study of blood T cell repertoires in COVID-19. As processed by the authors: Amplification of reference gene primers provided the estimated nucleated cell counts. Generated by immunoSEQ multiplex PCR, the TCRdb table keeps only in-frame clones and is missing some. V and J calls plus clone size are reproduced from that table; the DNA served to infer D and trimming. The sample shows roughly 60,000 clones, about four fifths of them seen only once. Germline V gene data show CDR1 as LNHDA and CDR2 as SQIVND (reference sequence). The CDR3 is 14 residues long. Trimming took 9 bases from V and 3 from J, leaving 16 bases between them. Only one count was recorded for this clone.

The source of this sequence is a human donor in a cohort sampled during active or convalescent COVID-19. The rearrangement links TRBV19 to TRBJ2-3; maybe TRBD1 (6 bases). The material sequenced was peripheral blood. CDR3 amino acids: CASCTGPGTDTQYF. DNA of the CDR3: TGTGCCAGCTGTACAGGGCCCGGGACAGATACGCAGTATTTT.